This passage covers 18 T cell receptor beta chains from one sample sequenced in a study of cytomegalovirus exposure and HLA in healthy donors. The PCR was carried out with 60 Vbeta primers and 13 Jbeta primers. Profiling relied on immunoSEQ multiplex PCR, and the TCRdb table lists in-frame clones only, not all of them. The sample carries approximately 280,000 clones, roughly 88% recorded once. The source material was PBMCs. The receptors were sampled from a middle-aged man in good health and CMV-seropositive.

This chain connects TRBV4-1 to TRBJ1-1, with 10 positions matching TRBD1. Germline assignment: CDR1 MGHRA and CDR2 YSYEKL. This CDR3 has 15 amino acids. V lost 3 bases to trimming and J lost 3 bases; unmatched junction nucleotides: 4. CDR3 loop: CASSQGQGPYTEAFF. The DNA of the CDR3 is TGCGCCAGCAGCCAGGGACAGGGGCCCTACACTGAAGCTTTCTTT.

The rearrangement links TRBV11-3 to TRBJ1-5; 7 positions agree with TRBD1. CDR3 length equals 17 residues. V lost 2 bases and J lost 0; bases outside the gene matches: 7. Germline loops: CDR1 SGHNT, CDR2 YENEEA. Written as DNA, the CDR3 is TGTGCCAGCAGCTTATTCGGGACAGAAAATAGCAATCAGCCCCAGCATTTT. Its protein product is CASSLFGTENSNQPQHF.

The rearrangement links TRBV28 to TRBJ2-2, with TRBD1 as a possible D gene (6 bases). V was pared by 7 bases and J by 1 base, with 16 bases between. In germline, CDR1 is MDHEN, CDR2 SYDVKM. CDR3 length equals 16 residues. CDR3 coding DNA: TGTGCCAGCAAGGATAATCAGGGGAGGAACACCGGGGAGCTGTTTTTT. Encoded protein: CASKDNQGRNTGELFF.

V usage is TRBV27 and J usage is TRBJ1-5, with D unclear. The germline V gene has CDR1 MNHEY and CDR2 SMNVEV (reference sequence). The CDR3 has 10 amino acids. The DNA for the CDR3 is TGTCCTCCGAGGGATCAGCCCCAGCATTTT. As protein: CPPRDQPQHF.

The CDR3 region is CASSDRGAAYHTQYF. The CDR3 DNA reads as TGTGCCAGCAGCGACCGGGGGGCCGCTTACCATACGCAGTATTTT. The chain combines TRBV9 with TRBJ2-3, with a possible D match to TRBD2 (7 bases). Trimming removed 3 bases at V and 7 bases at J, with 18 bases between. From germline, CDR1 is SGDLS and CDR2 YYNGEE. This CDR3 contains 15 residues.

The genes are TRBV18 and TRBJ2-1; 13 bases line up with TRBD2. The CDR3 extends over 18 amino acids. Germline V gene sequence: CDR1 KGHSH, CDR2 LQKENI. Germline trimming cut 2 bases from V and 2 bases from J; bases unmatched to any gene: 6. The CDR3 sequence is CASSPMGLAGITYNEQFF. The CDR3 bases are TGTGCCAGCTCACCAATGGGACTAGCGGGAATTACCTACAATGAGCAGTTCTTC. Using reference TRBV18 and TRBJ2-1 for the parts outside the CDR3, the full variable domain is NAGVMQNPRHLVRRRGQEARLRCSPMKGHSHVYWYRQLPEEGLKFMVYLQKENIIDESGMPKERFSAEFPKEGPSILRIQQVVRGDSAAYFCASSPMGLAGITYNEQFFGPGTRLTVL.

This chain uses TRBV19 with TRBJ2-1, with D possibly TRBD2 on 6 matching bases. Trimming took off 5 bases at V and 6 bases at J, with 11 bases between the two ends. CDR3 length: 13 residues. CDR1 and CDR2 from the germline V gene are LNHDA and SQIVND (reference sequence). DNA for the CDR3: TGTGCCAGTAGTTTCGGGAGTGCCAATGAGCAGTTCTTC. As protein: CASSFGSANEQFF.

The rearrangement links TRBV4-1 to TRBJ2-3; 7 positions agree with TRBD2. From germline, CDR1 is MGHRA and CDR2 YSYEKL. J lost 4 bases, V lost 0 bases, and 4 bases had no gene match. The CDR3 consists of 15 residues. CDR3 DNA sequence: TGCGCCAGCAGCCAAGAAAAGCGGGACTCAGATACGCAGTATTTT. It encodes CASSQEKRDSDTQYF.

V usage is TRBV2 and J usage is TRBJ2-7, with 7 bases that match TRBD1. The CDR3 covers 15 residues. Unmatched junction bases numbered 9, after V lost 5 bases and J lost 2 bases. Germline V gene sequence: CDR1 SNHLY, CDR2 FYNNEI. CDR3 DNA sequence: TGTGCCAGCAGTCAGACAGGGCGGTTTGCCTACGAGCAGTACTTC. It codes for CASSQTGRFAYEQYF. The full variable domain, with the rest looked up from reference TRBV2 and TRBJ2-7, is EPEVTQTPSHQVTQMGQEVILRCVPISNHLYFYWYRQILGQKVEFLVSFYNNEISEKSEIFDDQFSVERPDGSNFTLKIRSTKLEDSAMYFCASSQTGRFAYEQYFGPGTRLTVT.

This clone was seen a handful of times. V and J are TRBV7-3 and TRBJ2-1, with D perhaps matching TRBD1 (5 bases). The V gene's germline CDR1 is SGHTA and CDR2 FQGTGA. V was trimmed by 4 bases and J by 9 bases, leaving 22 bases between them. The CDR3 loop spans 16 amino acids. The DNA for the CDR3 is TGTGCCAGCAGCTCACATGGACGTAGGCCCAGGGTTGAGCAGTTCTTC. Amino acid sequence: CASSSHGRRPRVEQFF. The variable domain in full, with the rest retrieved from reference TRBV7-3 and TRBJ2-1, is GAGVSQTPSNKVTEKGKYVELRCDPISGHTALYWYRQSLGQGPEFLIYFQGTGAADDSGLPNDRFFAVRPEGSVSTLKIQRTERGDSAVYLCASSSHGRRPRVEQFFGPGTRLTVL.

The chain combines TRBV19 with TRBJ1-2; 7 nucleotides align to TRBD1. The germline CDR1 and CDR2 sequences are LNHDA and SQIVND (reference sequence). V dropped 7 bases and J dropped 4; count of bases not matched to a gene: 9. CDR3 length: 14 amino acids. As DNA, the CDR3 is TGTGCCAGTACCTCCCTGGGACAGTTCTATGGCTACACCTTC. It encodes CASTSLGQFYGYTF.

The chain combines TRBV5-1 with TRBJ2-7, with 8 bases lining up with TRBD1. Germline trimming cut 6 bases from V and 4 bases from J; bases unmatched to any gene: 12. Looked up from germline, CDR1 is SGHRS and CDR2 is YFSETQ. There are 15 residues in the CDR3. The CDR3 spells CASKKTGAKHYEQYF. In nucleotides, the CDR3 is TGCGCCAGCAAGAAGACAGGGGCAAAACATTACGAGCAGTACTTC.

This chain joins TRBV19 and TRBJ1-5; 8 bases align to TRBD1. Germline CDR1 reads LNHDA; CDR2 reads SQIVND (reference sequence). This CDR3 region has 15 residues. V gave up 3 bases and J gave up 2 bases; unmatched junction bases: 3. For the CDR3, the DNA is TGTGCCAGTAGTATCGCGACAGGGGGCAATCAGCCCCAGCATTTT. Its translation is CASSIATGGNQPQHF.

This rearrangement joins TRBV4-1 to TRBJ2-5; tentative D call: TRBD2 (6 bases). The V end lost 2 bases, the J end lost 11 bases, and 21 bases lay between the germline ends. CDR1 MGHRA and CDR2 YSYEKL come from the germline V gene. The length of the CDR3 is 15 residues. CDR3 nucleotides: TGCGCCAGCAGCCAAATTCGGGACTCCGTACGGGAGCAGTACTTC. Its protein is CASSQIRDSVREQYF.

CDR3: CASSEGRLASMQYF. The CDR3 DNA sequence: TGTGCCAGCAGTGAGGGCCGTCTCGCTAGCATGCAGTACTTC. The chain combines TRBV2 with TRBJ2-5, with D possibly TRBD2 on 5 matching bases. Germline CDR1 SNHLY, CDR2 FYNNEI. V was pared by 3 bases and J by 11 bases, with 19 bases between. This CDR3 has 14 residues.

The chain employs TRBV11-2 and TRBJ2-5; 10 bases are a match to TRBD1. The DNA end is a closer match to TRBJ2-7, so the J assignment may be wrong. The germline V gene encodes CDR1 SGHAT and CDR2 FQNNGV. The CDR3 has 16 residues. CDR3 DNA: TGTGCCAGCAGCCCCCAGGAGGGACAGGGGCAGTACGAGCAGTACTTC. It specifies CASSPQEGQGQYEQYF.

This rearrangement joins TRBV6-1 to TRBJ2-1; TRBD2 matches 9 bases. Germline assignment: CDR1 MNHNS and CDR2 SASEGT. The CDR3 length is 14 residues. Trimming removed 3 bases from V and 9 bases from J; junction bases left unmatched: 6. This chain's CDR3 is CASSEVGTSSEQFF. In nucleotides, the CDR3 is TGTGCCAGCAGTGAGGTGGGGACTAGCAGTGAGCAGTTCTTC.

This clone occurred a few times. One junction end does not reproduce the germline sequence, and a read error may be involved. J is TRBJ2-7 and V is TRBV7-9; TRBD2 is a possible D gene (6 bases). This CDR3 has 14 residues. Per germline, CDR1 SEHNR and CDR2 FQNEAQ (reference sequence). The CDR3 sequence is CSSSYGGSGYEQYF. In DNA form, the CDR3 reads TGTTCCAGCAGTTACGGGGGATCTGGCTACGAGCAGTACTTC.